This section outlines one T cell receptor beta chain sequence together with its context. Its specificity is unknown. The CDR3 sequence is 17 residues long. Trimming at V came to 6 bases and at J to 0 bases, leaving 7 bases not matched to a gene. Germline assignment: CDR1 SGHAT and CDR2 FQDESV (reference sequence). The data were obtained in a study of metastatic and nonmetastatic thyroid tumors. Study-wide context: For malignant and benign thyroid patients, tumor or nodule tissue and blood were the sources whose repertoires were compared.

Original analysis: Clinicopathological groups supplied CDR3 differences that were used to build a distant-metastasis classifier for papillary thyroid cancer. TCRdb used MiXCR to call clones anew from the PCR reads. The V and J calls were not made by the authors but by TCRdb's processing. The table records some 8,000 clones, roughly 29% of them present only once. No patient had received any treatment before thyroid surgery. Findings of the study overall: Reportedly, malignant thyroid tumors had significantly higher TCR beta diversity than benign nodules, in blood and tumor.

This clonotype was obtained from a female donor with papillary thyroid cancer or a benign thyroid nodule (not recorded which). Some clones in this sample may be carry-over from other donors' samples. The chain uses TRBV11-1 and TRBJ2-1, with 11 bases matching TRBD2. Sample: tumor tissue. In nucleotides, the CDR3 is TGTGCCAGCAGTCCGACTAGCGGGGTTACCTCCTACAATGAGCAGTTCTTC. Its translation: CASSPTSGVTSYNEQFF.